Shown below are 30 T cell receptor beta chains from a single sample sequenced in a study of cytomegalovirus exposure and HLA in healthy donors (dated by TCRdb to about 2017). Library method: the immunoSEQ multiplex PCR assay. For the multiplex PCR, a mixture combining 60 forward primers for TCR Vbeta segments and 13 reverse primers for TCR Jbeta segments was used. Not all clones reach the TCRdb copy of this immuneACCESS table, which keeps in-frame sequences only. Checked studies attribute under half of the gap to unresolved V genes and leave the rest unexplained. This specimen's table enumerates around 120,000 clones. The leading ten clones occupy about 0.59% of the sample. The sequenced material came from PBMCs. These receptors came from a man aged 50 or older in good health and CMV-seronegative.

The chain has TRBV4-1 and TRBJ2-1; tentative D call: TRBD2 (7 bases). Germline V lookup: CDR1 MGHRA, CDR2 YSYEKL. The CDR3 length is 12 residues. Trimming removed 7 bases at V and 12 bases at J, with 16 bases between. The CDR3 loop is CASISPGGRQFF. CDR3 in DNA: TGCGCCAGCATCTCTCCCGGGGGGCGGCAGTTCTTC.

The CDR3 protein is CASRRQGGYEQYF. The CDR3 DNA sequence: TGTGCCAGCAGAAGACAGGGTGGATACGAGCAGTACTTC. This chain joins TRBV27 and TRBJ2-7, with 7 bases lining up with TRBD1. J was trimmed by 4 bases and V by 6 bases; bases with no gene match: 6. This CDR3 is built from 13 residues. CDR1 and CDR2 (germline): MNHEY, SMNVEV (reference sequence).

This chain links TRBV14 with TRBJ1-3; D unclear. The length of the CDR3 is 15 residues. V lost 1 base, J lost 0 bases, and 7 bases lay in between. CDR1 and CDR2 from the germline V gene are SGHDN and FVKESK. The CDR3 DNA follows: TGTGCCAGCAGCCAAGGACTGTACTCTGGAAACACCATATATTTT. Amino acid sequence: CASSQGLYSGNTIYF.

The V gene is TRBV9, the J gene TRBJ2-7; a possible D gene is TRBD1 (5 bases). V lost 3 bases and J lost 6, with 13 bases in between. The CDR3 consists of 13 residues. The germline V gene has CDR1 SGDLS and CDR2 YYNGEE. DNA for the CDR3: TGTGCCAGCAGCGATGGGGCGACCTCCGAGCAGTACTTC. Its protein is CASSDGATSEQYF. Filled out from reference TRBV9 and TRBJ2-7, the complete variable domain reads DSGVTQTPKHLITATGQRVTLRCSPRSGDLSVYWYQQSLDQGLQFLIQYYNGEERAKGNILERFSAQQFPDLHSELNLSSLELGDSALYFCASSDGATSEQYFGPGTRLTVT.

CDR3 sequence (DNA): TGTGCCAGCTCTCAAACAGGACGTAATGAAAAACTGTTTTTT. Amino acids: CASSQTGRNEKLFF. The chain employs TRBV18 and TRBJ1-4, with a possible D match to TRBD1 (5 bases). In germline, CDR1 is KGHSH, CDR2 LQKENI. V was shortened by 6 bases and J by 4 bases, with 12 bases between the two germline ends. The CDR3 is 14 residues long.

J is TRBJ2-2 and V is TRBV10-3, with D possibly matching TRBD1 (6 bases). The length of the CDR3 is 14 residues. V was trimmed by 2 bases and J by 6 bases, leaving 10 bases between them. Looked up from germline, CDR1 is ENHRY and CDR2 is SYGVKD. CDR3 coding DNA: TGTGCCATCAGTGAGGGGGCAGGGGCCGGGGAGCTGTTTTTT. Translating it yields CAISEGAGAGELFF.

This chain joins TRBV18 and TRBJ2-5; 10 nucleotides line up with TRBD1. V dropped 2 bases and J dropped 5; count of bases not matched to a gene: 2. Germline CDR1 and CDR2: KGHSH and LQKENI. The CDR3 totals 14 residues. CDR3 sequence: CASSPGTGDETQYF. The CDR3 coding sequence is TGTGCCAGCTCACCAGGGACAGGGGACGAGACCCAGTACTTC.

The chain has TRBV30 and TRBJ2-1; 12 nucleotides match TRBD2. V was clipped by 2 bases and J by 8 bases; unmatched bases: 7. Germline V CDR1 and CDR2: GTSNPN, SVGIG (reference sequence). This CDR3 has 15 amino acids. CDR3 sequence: CAWSPTSGRGYEQFF. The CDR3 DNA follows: TGTGCCTGGAGTCCGACTAGCGGGAGAGGGTATGAGCAGTTCTTC.

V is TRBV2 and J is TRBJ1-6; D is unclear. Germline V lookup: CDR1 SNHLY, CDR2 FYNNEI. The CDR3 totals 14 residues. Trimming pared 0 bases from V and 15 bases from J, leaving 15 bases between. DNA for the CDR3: TGTGCCAGCAGTGAAGCCCCCCTGGGTACGGGCCTCCACTTT. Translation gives CASSEAPLGTGLHF.

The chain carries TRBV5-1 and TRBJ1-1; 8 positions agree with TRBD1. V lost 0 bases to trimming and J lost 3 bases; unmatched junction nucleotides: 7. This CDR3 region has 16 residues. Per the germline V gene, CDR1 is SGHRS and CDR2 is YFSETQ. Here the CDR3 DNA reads TGCGCCAGCAGCTTGGTCGGCAGGGGGCTTTACACTGAAGCTTTCTTT. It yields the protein CASSLVGRGLYTEAFF.

CDR3 DNA sequence: TGCGCCAGCAGCCCGGAGGGGGCCCCAAGTGGCTACACCTTC. Translating it yields CASSPEGAPSGYTF. This chain links TRBV5-1 with TRBJ1-2; 7 bases align to TRBD1. Germline-derived CDR1 and CDR2 are SGHRS and YFSETQ. V lost 4 bases, J lost 7 bases, and 10 bases stayed unmatched. The CDR3 extends over 14 amino acids. Complete variable domain (other parts from reference TRBV5-1 and TRBJ1-2): KAGVTQTPRYLIKTRGQQVTLSCSPISGHRSVSWYQQTPGQGLQFLFEYFSETQRNKGNFPGRFSGRQFSNSRSEMNVSTLELGDSALYLCASSPEGAPSGYTFGSGTRLTVV.

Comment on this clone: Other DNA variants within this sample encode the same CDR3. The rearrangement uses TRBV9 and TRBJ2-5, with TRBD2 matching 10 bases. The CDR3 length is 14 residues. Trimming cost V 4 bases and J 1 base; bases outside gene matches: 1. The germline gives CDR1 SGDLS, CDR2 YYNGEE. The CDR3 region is CASSRTSGQETQYF. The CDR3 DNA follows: TGTGCCAGCAGCCGGACTAGCGGCCAAGAGACCCAGTACTTC.

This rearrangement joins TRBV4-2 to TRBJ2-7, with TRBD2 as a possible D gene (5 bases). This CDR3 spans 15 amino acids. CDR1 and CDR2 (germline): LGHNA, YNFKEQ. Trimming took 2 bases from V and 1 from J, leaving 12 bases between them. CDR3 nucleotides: TGTGCCAGCAGCCAAAGCCGTACTAGTTCCTACGAGCAGTACTTC. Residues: CASSQSRTSSYEQYF.

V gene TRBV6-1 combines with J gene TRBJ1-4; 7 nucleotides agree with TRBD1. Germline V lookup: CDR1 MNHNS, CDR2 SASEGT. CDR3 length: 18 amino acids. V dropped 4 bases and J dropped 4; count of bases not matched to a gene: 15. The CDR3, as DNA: TGTGCCAGCAGTGTACAGCCGGGACAGAAAGATTTTAATGAAAAACTGTTTTTT. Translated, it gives CASSVQPGQKDFNEKLFF.

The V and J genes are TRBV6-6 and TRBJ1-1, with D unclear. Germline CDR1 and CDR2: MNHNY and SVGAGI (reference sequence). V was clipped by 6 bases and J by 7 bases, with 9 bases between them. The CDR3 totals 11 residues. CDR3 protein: CASRSYGEAFF. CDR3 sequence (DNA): TGTGCCAGCAGGTCCTATGGTGAAGCTTTCTTT.

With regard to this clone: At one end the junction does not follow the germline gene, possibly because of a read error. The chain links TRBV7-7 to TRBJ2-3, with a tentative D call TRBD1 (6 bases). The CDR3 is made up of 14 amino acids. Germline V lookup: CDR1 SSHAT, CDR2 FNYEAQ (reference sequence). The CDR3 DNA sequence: TGTGCTAGCAGCCAGGGGTCCGGCACAGATACGCAGTATTTT. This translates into CASSQGSGTDTQYF.

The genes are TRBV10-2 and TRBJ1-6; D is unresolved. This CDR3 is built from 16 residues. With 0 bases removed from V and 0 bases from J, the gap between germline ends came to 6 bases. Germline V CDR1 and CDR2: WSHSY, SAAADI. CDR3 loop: CASSESFSSYNSPLHF. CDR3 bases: TGCGCCAGCAGTGAGTCTTTTAGCTCCTATAATTCACCCCTCCACTTT.

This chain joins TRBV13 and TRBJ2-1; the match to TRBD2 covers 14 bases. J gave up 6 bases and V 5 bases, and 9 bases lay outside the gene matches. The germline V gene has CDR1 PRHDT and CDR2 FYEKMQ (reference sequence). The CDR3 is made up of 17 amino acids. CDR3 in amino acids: CASSRGLAGGTGNEQFF. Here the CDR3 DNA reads TGTGCCAGCAGCCGAGGACTAGCGGGAGGAACAGGCAATGAGCAGTTCTTC.

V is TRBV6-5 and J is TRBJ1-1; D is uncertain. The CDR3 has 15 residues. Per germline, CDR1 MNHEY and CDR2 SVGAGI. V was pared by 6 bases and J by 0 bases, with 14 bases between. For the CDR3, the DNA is TGTGCCAGCAGCCGCGGGCTTGAGCTGAACACTGAAGCTTTCTTT. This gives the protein CASSRGLELNTEAFF.

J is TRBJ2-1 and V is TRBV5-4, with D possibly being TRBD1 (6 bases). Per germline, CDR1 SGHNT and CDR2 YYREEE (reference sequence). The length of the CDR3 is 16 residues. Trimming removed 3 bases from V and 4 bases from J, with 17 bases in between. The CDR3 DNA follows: TGTGCCAGCAGCTCAGCGACAGGCACTAGATACAATGAGCAGTTCTTC. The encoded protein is CASSSATGTRYNEQFF.

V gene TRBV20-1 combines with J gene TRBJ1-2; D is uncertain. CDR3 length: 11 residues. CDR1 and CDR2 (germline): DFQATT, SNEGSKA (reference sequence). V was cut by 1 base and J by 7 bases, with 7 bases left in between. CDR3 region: CSARAESGYTF. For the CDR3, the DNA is TGCAGTGCTAGAGCCGAGAGTGGCTACACCTTC.

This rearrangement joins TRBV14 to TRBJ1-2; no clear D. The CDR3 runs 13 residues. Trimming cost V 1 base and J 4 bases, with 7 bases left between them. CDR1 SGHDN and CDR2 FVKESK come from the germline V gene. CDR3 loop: CASSQGRSYGYTF. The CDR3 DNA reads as TGTGCCAGCAGCCAAGGGCGGAGCTATGGCTACACCTTC.

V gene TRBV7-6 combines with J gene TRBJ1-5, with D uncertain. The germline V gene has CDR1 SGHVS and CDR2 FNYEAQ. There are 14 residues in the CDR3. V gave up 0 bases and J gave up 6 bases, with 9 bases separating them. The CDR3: CASSLAREGQPQHF. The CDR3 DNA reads TGTGCCAGCAGCTTAGCCCGGGAGGGTCAGCCCCAGCATTTT.

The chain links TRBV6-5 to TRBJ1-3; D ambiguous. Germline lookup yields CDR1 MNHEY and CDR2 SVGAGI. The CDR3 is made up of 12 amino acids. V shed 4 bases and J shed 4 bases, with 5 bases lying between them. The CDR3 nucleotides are TGTGCCAGCAGTTCCCTCGGAAACACCATATATTTT. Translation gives CASSSLGNTIYF.

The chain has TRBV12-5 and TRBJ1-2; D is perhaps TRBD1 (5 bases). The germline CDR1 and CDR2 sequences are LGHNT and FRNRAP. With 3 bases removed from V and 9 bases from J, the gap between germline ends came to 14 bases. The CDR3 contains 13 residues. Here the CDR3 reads CASGFLGLGRYTF. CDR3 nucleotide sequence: TGTGCTAGTGGTTTCCTGGGACTGGGCCGCTACACCTTC. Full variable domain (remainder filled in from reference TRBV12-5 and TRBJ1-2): DARVTQTPRHKVTEMGQEVTMRCQPILGHNTVFWYRQTMMQGLELLAYFRNRAPLDDSGMPKDRFSAEMPDATLATLKIQPSEPRDSAVYFCASGFLGLGRYTFGSGTRLTVV.

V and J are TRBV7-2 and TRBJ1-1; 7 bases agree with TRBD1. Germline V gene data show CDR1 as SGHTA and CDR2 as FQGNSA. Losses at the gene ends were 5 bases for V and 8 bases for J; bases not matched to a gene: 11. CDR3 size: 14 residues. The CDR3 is CASSQDRRGTEAFF. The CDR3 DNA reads TGTGCCAGCAGCCAGGACAGGCGGGGCACGGAAGCTTTCTTT.

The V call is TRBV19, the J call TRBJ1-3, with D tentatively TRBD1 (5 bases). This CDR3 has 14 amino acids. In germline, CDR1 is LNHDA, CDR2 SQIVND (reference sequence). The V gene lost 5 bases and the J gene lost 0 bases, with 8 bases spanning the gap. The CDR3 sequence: CASSLQVSGNTIYF. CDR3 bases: TGTGCCAGTAGTTTACAGGTCTCTGGAAACACCATATATTTT.

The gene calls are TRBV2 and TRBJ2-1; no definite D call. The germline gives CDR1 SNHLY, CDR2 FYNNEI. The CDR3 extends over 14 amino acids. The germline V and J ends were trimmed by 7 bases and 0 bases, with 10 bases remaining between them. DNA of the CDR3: TGTGCCAGCACCCGGGTCCTCTCCTACAATGAGCAGTTCTTC. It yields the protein CASTRVLSYNEQFF.

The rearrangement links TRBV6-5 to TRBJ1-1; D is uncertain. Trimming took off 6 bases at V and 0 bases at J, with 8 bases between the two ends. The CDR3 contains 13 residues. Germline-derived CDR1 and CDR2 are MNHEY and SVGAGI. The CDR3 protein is CASSRTVNTEAFF. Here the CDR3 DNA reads TGTGCCAGCAGCCGAACGGTGAACACTGAAGCTTTCTTT.

The CDR3 loop reads CASSLTSDSTEAFF. The CDR3 nucleotides are TGTGCCAGCAGCTTGACCTCGGACAGCACTGAAGCTTTCTTT. The genes are TRBV7-9 and TRBJ1-1; D perhaps matches TRBD1 (6 bases). This CDR3 comprises 14 residues. Germline lookup yields CDR1 SEHNR and CDR2 FQNEAQ (reference sequence). V was shortened by 3 bases and J by 4 bases, with 12 bases between the two germline ends.